This T cell receptor (beta chain) is from a study of identical twins. General observations from the study: Cross-sectional statistics, not tracking of the same donors, supported the conclusions. Insertions were reduced in abundant cord blood beta clonotypes but not in memory repertoires. For zero-insertion analyses, partial confounding could come from invariant MAIT and iNKT cells.

TCRdb called the 5' RACE reads again in MiXCR, with one record for every CDR3 protein. In the table there are a few hundred thousand distinct CDR3 sequences, nearly 10% of which are singletons. As to this clonotype: The antigen is not known.

The sample was also linked to a second study, of yellow fever vaccine responses in identical twins. That study adds: Reportedly, twins showed a vaccine T cell response that looked partly convergent and partly personalized.

The receptor was isolated from a young woman in good health. The sample comprised PBMCs.

The DNA for the CDR3 is TGTGCCAGCAGCCGGCGGGACAGGGTCGATGAGCAGTTCTTC. It is translated as CASSRRDRVDEQFF. The genes are TRBV5-6 and TRBJ2-1; 9 positions match TRBD1. CDR3 length: 14 residues. V shed 4 bases and J 8 bases; nucleotides not matched to a gene: 7. CDR1 and CDR2 (germline): SGHDT, YYEEEE.